This TCR beta chain was sequenced during a study of shared clonotypes between healthy human individuals. CDR1 is MDHEN and CDR2 is SYDVKM in the germline V gene. CDR3 length equals 16 residues. Between the trimmed V and J ends, which lost 5 bases and 2 bases, there was a span of 19 bases. Cells designated naive CD8 were CD45RO-negative and were positively selected for CCR7, with terminally differentiated effector memory CD45RA+ cells excluded. Sequencing was performed with immunoSEQ multiplex PCR; in TCRdb, only in-frame clones are kept and a portion is missing. The sample yields roughly 2.1 million clones, more than 85% seen once.

Sequenced material: naive CD8+ T cells from PBMCs. The chain has TRBV28 and TRBJ2-7; tentatively, D is TRBD2 (5 bases). This sequence was found in a man younger than 30 in good health. Some clones in this sample may be carry-over from other donors' samples. CDR3 DNA: TGTGCCAGCAGTCGTCCTCGGGGAGACGCTCCCTACGAGCAGTACTTC. Translation gives CASSRPRGDAPYEQYF.